This T cell receptor (beta chain) was documented in a study of T cell repertoires in cytomegalovirus infection. TCRdb re-analysed the reads in MiXCR, keeping a single row per CDR3 protein. The repertoire includes approximately 500,000 distinct CDR3 sequences, about 11% of them detected once, and roughly 10% sits in the top ten. The CDR3 loop spans 13 amino acids. Germline assignment: CDR1 SQVTM and CDR2 ANQGSEA. V shed 1 base and J 6 bases; nucleotides not matched to a gene: 2. This clonotype was picked up a small number of times. The TCR originated in a human donor in good health (CMV status not recorded). Some clones in this sample may be carry-over from other donors' samples. V gene TRBV29-1 combines with J gene TRBJ2-7, with 11 bases lining up with TRBD1. The sequencing input was PBMCs. CDR3 sequence (DNA): TGCAGCGTTGAAGGGACAGGGGGCGCCGAGCAGTACTTC. Its protein product is CSVEGTGGAEQYF.